The 4 T cell receptor beta chains below come from one sample, sequenced in a study of tumor and adjacent non-tumor tissue in lung cancer. The template was RNA from unsorted bulk tissue. The normal lung tissue was taken more than 3 cm from the tumor edge. TCRbeta libraries were built with three rounds of nested PCR, modified from ARM-PCR. TCRdb itself ran the multiplex PCR reads through MiXCR, one entry per CDR3 protein. The table records approximately 100,000 distinct CDR3 sequences, more than 55% of them present only once. The sample was distant non-tumor lung tissue. The receptor source for this set is a man aged 25 to 45 with non-small cell lung cancer.

Turning to this clonotype: The junction and the germline gene differ at one end; a read error may be behind it. The chain recombines TRBV11-1 with TRBJ2-1; the match to TRBD2 covers 11 bases. The germline V gene encodes CDR1 SGHAT and CDR2 FQDESV (reference sequence). This CDR3 is 15 amino acids long. In DNA form, the CDR3 reads TGTGCCAGTAGCTTAGGAACTAGCGGGAGTGATGAGCAGCTCTTC. This gives the protein CASSLGTSGSDEQLF.

Comment on this clonotype: An end of the junction differs from the germline gene, which may be a read error. The V call is TRBV5-5, the J call TRBJ2-2; D is ambiguous. Germline values: CDR1 SGHKS, CDR2 YYEKEE (reference sequence). The CDR3 runs 12 residues. The CDR3 sequence: CANSLALRELFF. DNA of the CDR3: TGTGCCAACAGCTTGGCTCTCAGGGAGCTGTTTTTT.

The chain has TRBV6-1 and TRBJ2-3; 8 bases line up with TRBD2. Losses at the gene ends were 6 bases for V and 4 bases for J; bases not matched to a gene: 6. CDR1 and CDR2 (germline): MNHNS, SASEGT. The CDR3 contains 14 residues. This chain's CDR3 is CASSPAGVSDTQYF. DNA for the CDR3: TGTGCCAGCAGCCCAGCGGGAGTCTCAGATACGCAGTATTTT.

With regard to this clonotype: At one end, the junction sequence differs from germline, possibly due to a read error. This rearrangement joins TRBV20-1 to TRBJ1-2; D is undetermined. CDR1 DFQATT and CDR2 SNEGSKA come from the germline V gene (reference sequence). The CDR3 totals 15 residues. The CDR3 DNA reads TGCAATGCTTATGCGGTATCAGGCCCGAACTATGGCTACACCTTC. This translates into CNAYAVSGPNYGYTF.